This T cell receptor beta chain is drawn from a study of cytomegalovirus exposure and HLA in healthy donors. Per the germline V gene, CDR1 is MNHEY and CDR2 is SMNVEV (reference sequence). V lost 7 bases to trimming and J lost 8 bases; unmatched junction nucleotides: 13. CDR3 length equals 14 residues. As regards this clone: Antigen specificity is unknown.

General study results and limits: Fewer N-insertions than the 666-donor mean were reportedly shown by an Asian-associated ancestry cluster in a later analysis.

A multiplex PCR was run with 60 Vbeta primers and 13 Jbeta primers. TCRdb's copy holds only in-frame clones and misses some; the assay was immunoSEQ multiplex PCR. The sample holds fewer than 250,000 clones, almost 75% seen once. The sample taken for sequencing was PBMCs. The clonotype originates from a woman in her twenties or thirties in good health and CMV-seropositive. The gene calls are TRBV27 and TRBJ1-2; 7 bases fit TRBD1. As DNA, the CDR3 is TGTGCCAGCAAGGGGGCGGGGCAGGGGGGAGGCTACACCTTC. Amino acid sequence: CASKGAGQGGGYTF.